This T cell receptor beta chain comes out of a study of cytomegalovirus exposure and HLA in healthy donors. About the research overall: A prior analysis found fewer than 120 million unique TCR beta sequences from approximately 200 million T cells.

The PCR had 60 Vbeta and 13 Jbeta primers. The data were produced by immunoSEQ multiplex PCR, yet TCRdb's version contains in-frame clones alone and is incomplete. The sample has 150,000 to 200,000 clones, under 85% seen once. In the case of this clone: Its specificity is not known.

Germline CDR1 MNHEY, CDR2 SMNVEV (reference sequence). This CDR3 is built from 17 residues. Unmatched junction bases numbered 4, after V lost 6 bases and J lost 0 bases. Study results and caveats: Links to common viral pathogens appeared, in a later analysis, for several of the most significant clusters.

The source is a woman in her twenties or thirties in good health and CMV-seronegative. Input material: PBMCs. The chain has TRBV27 and TRBJ2-2, with 13 bases identical to TRBD2. In nucleotides, the CDR3 is TGTGCCAGCAGCTTGACTAGCGGGGGGCCGAACACCGGGGAGCTGTTTTTT. It yields the protein CASSLTSGGPNTGELFF.